These 15 T cell receptor beta chains share one sample of origin, sequenced in a study of cytomegalovirus exposure and HLA in healthy donors. Generated by immunoSEQ multiplex PCR, the TCRdb table keeps only in-frame clones and is missing some. The sample yields hundreds of thousands of clones, 80% to 90% seen once. The sequenced sample consisted of PBMCs. These receptors all come from a woman aged 18-30 years in good health and CMV-seronegative.

The CDR3 bases are TGTGCCAGCAGCTTAGTTCTGGTCCAACTTAACCTGAACACTGAAGCTTTCTTT. It yields the protein CASSLVLVQLNLNTEAFF. The chain employs TRBV11-3 and TRBJ1-1, with D hard to call. The V and J ends lost 1 base and 0 bases respectively, with 18 bases between them. Germline V CDR1 and CDR2: SGHNT, YENEEA. The CDR3 extends over 18 amino acids.

The chain employs TRBV2 and TRBJ2-1, with 9 positions matching TRBD2. Unmatched junction bases numbered 3, after V lost 0 bases and J lost 6 bases. CDR1 is SNHLY, CDR2 FYNNEI, per germline. The CDR3 length is 15 residues. The CDR3 region is CASSEASGSPNEQFF. DNA for the CDR3: TGTGCCAGCAGTGAAGCTAGCGGGAGCCCCAATGAGCAGTTCTTC.

This chain connects TRBV19 to TRBJ2-3; the D gene is possibly TRBD2 (6 bases). Per the germline V gene, CDR1 is LNHDA and CDR2 is SQIVND (reference sequence). The CDR3 loop spans 14 amino acids. Trimming took off 1 base at V and 5 bases at J, with 10 bases between the two ends. For the CDR3, the DNA is TGTGCCAGTAGTATAGCGGGGGAGAGAGATACGCAGTATTTT. Its translation: CASSIAGERDTQYF.

The chain has TRBV5-1 and TRBJ2-3, with TRBD1 as a possible D gene (6 bases). Germline V gene sequence: CDR1 SGHRS, CDR2 YFSETQ. Trimming left V 2 bases short and J 2 bases short, with 12 bases between. This CDR3 comprises 15 residues. This CDR3 is CASSFRTVFTDTQYF. The CDR3 nucleotides are TGCGCCAGCAGCTTCCGGACAGTTTTCACAGATACGCAGTATTTT.

V usage is TRBV4-2 and J usage is TRBJ2-7; D might be TRBD1 (6 bases). V was clipped by 1 base and J by 3 bases, with 13 bases between them. The CDR3 is 15 amino acids. The germline V gene has CDR1 LGHNA and CDR2 YNFKEQ. This CDR3 is CASSQGTTGIYEQYF. DNA for the CDR3: TGTGCCAGCAGCCAAGGGACAACAGGGATCTACGAGCAGTACTTC.

The rearrangement joins TRBV28 to TRBJ2-1, with TRBD2 matching over 7 bases. The V gene's germline CDR1 is MDHEN and CDR2 SYDVKM. The V and J ends lost 3 bases and 9 bases, in that order; junction bases with no gene match: 14. The length of the CDR3 is 16 residues. The CDR3 loop reads CASSLFMAGVRTEQFF. As DNA, the CDR3 is TGTGCCAGCAGTTTGTTTATGGCGGGAGTACGGACTGAGCAGTTCTTC.

The J gene is TRBJ2-1, the V gene TRBV9; tentatively, D is TRBD1 (5 bases). Germline V gene lookup returns CDR1 SGDLS and CDR2 YYNGEE. V shed 2 bases and J shed 2 bases, with 8 bases lying between them. There are 14 residues in the CDR3. CDR3 amino acids: CASSVQGTYNEQFF. The CDR3 DNA reads as TGTGCCAGCAGCGTCCAGGGAACCTACAATGAGCAGTTCTTC.

The rearrangement uses TRBV19 and TRBJ2-1; 7 bases are a match to TRBD2. The CDR3 is 18 amino acids. From germline, CDR1 is LNHDA and CDR2 SQIVND (reference sequence). V trimming: 4 bases; J trimming: 7 bases; junction bases outside the gene matches: 19. The CDR3 here is CASSTRGTSAGAGNEQFF. Written as DNA, the CDR3 is TGTGCCAGTAGTACGCGGGGGACCTCGGCGGGCGCGGGGAATGAGCAGTTCTTC.

The chain combines TRBV9 with TRBJ1-2; D gene uncertain. The germline V and J ends were trimmed by 3 bases and 4 bases, with 16 bases remaining between them. In germline, CDR1 is SGDLS, CDR2 YYNGEE. The CDR3 is 15 amino acids. The chain's CDR3 is CASSGSGSTGYGYTF. The CDR3 DNA is TGTGCCAGCAGCGGGTCAGGCTCGACCGGCTATGGCTACACCTTC.

V usage is TRBV6-6 and J usage is TRBJ1-1; TRBD1 might be the D (6 bases). CDR3 length: 16 residues. V lost 2 bases to trimming and J lost 3 bases, with 16 bases between them. Germline V gene sequence: CDR1 MNHNY, CDR2 SVGAGI (reference sequence). For the CDR3, the DNA is TGTGCCAGCAGTTACCACAGGGTCGGTGGGGACACTGAAGCTTTCTTT. Protein product: CASSYHRVGGDTEAFF.

V is TRBV27 and J is TRBJ2-4, with 8 nucleotides matching TRBD1. The J segment lost 13 bases and the V segment lost 3 bases, leaving 8 bases of the junction unmatched. The germline V gene has CDR1 MNHEY and CDR2 SMNVEV (reference sequence). CDR3 size: 13 residues. The CDR3 sequence is CASSLTTGVFQYF. CDR3 DNA sequence: TGTGCCAGCAGTTTGACGACAGGGGTCTTCCAGTACTTC.

V and J are TRBV5-1 and TRBJ2-1; 9 nucleotides align to TRBD2. V gave up 3 bases and J gave up 4 bases; unmatched junction bases: 8. This CDR3 spans 16 amino acids. Germline V CDR1 and CDR2: SGHRS, YFSETQ. This CDR3 reads CASSYPAGGPYNEQFF. The CDR3 DNA reads as TGCGCCAGCAGCTACCCAGCGGGGGGACCTTACAATGAGCAGTTCTTC.

This clone showed up just a few times. The V gene is TRBV5-1, the J gene TRBJ2-7; 7 bases are shared with TRBD1. V trimming: 1 base; J trimming: 2 bases; junction bases outside the gene matches: 6. CDR1 is SGHRS and CDR2 is YFSETQ in the germline V gene. This CDR3 region has 15 residues. This CDR3 is CASSLLGTDPYEQYF. In DNA form, the CDR3 reads TGCGCCAGCAGCTTGCTAGGGACAGACCCCTACGAGCAGTACTTC.

The genes are TRBV11-2 and TRBJ2-1; D is perhaps TRBD2 (6 bases). The CDR3 runs 16 residues. V was clipped by 0 bases and J by 7 bases, with 16 bases between them. Germline V gene data show CDR1 as SGHAT and CDR2 as FQNNGV. In nucleotides, the CDR3 is TGTGCCAGCAGCTTAGAATATCAAGCGGGTCGAAATGAGCAGTTCTTC. Amino acids: CASSLEYQAGRNEQFF.

The CDR3 bases are TGTGCCAGCTCACCACAGGACGGGGGCAATCAGCCCCAGCATTTT. This translates into CASSPQDGGNQPQHF. The V gene is TRBV18, the J gene TRBJ1-5; D is uncertain. V lost 1 base to trimming and J lost 2 bases, with 9 bases between them. The CDR3 is made up of 15 amino acids. CDR1 and CDR2 (germline): KGHSH, LQKENI.